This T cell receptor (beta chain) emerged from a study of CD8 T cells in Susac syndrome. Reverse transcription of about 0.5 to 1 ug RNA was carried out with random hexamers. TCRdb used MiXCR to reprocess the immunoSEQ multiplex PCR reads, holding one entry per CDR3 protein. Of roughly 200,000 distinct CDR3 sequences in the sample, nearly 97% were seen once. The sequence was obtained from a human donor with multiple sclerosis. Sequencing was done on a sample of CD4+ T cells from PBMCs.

The DNA for the CDR3 is TGCAGTGCTTCGTCTGGGACTAGCGGGGTCAATGAGCAGTTCTTC. It is translated as CSASSGTSGVNEQFF. The chain couples TRBV20-1 to TRBJ2-1, with 13 bases fitting TRBD2. In germline, CDR1 is DFQATT, CDR2 SNEGSKA (reference sequence). The CDR3 consists of 15 residues. The junction had 7 bases not matched to a gene; V was cut back by 5 bases and J by 6 bases.